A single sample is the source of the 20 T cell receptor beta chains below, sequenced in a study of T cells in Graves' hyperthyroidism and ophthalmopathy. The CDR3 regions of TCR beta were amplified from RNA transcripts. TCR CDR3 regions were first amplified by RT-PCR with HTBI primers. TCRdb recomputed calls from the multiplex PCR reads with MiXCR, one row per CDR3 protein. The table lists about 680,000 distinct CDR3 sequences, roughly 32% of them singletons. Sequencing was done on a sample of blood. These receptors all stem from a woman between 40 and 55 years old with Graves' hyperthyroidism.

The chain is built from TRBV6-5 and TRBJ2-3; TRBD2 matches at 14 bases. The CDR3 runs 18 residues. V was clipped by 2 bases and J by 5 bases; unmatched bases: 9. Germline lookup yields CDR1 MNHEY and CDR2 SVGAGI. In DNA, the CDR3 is TGTGCCAGCAGTTACGGACTAGCGGGAGGACCATTGGGAGATACGCAGTATTTT. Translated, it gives CASSYGLAGGPLGDTQYF.

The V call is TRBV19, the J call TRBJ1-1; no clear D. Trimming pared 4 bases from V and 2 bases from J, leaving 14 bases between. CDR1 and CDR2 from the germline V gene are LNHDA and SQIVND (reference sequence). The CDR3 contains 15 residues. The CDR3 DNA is TGTGCCAGTAGTACCGACACTTTCCCCAACACTGAAGCTTTCTTT. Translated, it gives CASSTDTFPNTEAFF.

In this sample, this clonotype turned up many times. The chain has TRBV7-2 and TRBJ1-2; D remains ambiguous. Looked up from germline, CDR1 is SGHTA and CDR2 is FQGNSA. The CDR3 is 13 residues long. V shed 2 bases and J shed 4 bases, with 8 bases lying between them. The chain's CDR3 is CASSLNSGYGYTF. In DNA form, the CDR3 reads TGTGCCAGCAGCTTAAACAGCGGCTATGGCTACACCTTC.

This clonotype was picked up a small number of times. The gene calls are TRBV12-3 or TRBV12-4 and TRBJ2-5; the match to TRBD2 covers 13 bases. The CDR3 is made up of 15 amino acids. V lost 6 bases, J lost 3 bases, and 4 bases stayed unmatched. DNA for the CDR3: TGTGCCAGCAGGTCGGGACTAGCGGGGAAAGAGACCCAGTACTTC. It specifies CASRSGLAGKETQYF.

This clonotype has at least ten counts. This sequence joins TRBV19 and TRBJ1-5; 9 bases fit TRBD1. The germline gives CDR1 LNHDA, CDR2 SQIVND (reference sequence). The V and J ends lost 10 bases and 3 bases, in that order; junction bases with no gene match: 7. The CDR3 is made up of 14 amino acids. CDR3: CATKGQGINQPQHF. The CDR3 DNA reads TGTGCCACTAAGGGACAGGGCATCAATCAGCCCCAGCATTTT.

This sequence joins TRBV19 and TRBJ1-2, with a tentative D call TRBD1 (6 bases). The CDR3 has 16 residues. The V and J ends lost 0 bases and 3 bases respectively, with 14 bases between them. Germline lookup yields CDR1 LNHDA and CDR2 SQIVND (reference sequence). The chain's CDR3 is CASSIDRTAQHYGYTF. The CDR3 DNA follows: TGTGCCAGTAGTATAGATCGGACAGCTCAGCACTATGGCTACACCTTC.

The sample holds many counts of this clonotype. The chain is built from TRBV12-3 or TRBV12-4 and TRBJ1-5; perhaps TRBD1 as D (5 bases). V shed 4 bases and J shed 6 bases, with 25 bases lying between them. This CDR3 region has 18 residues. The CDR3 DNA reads TGTGCCAGCAGTTCGGGCTCCAGGGTGTCGGCGGCGTCTCAGCCCCAGCATTTT. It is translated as CASSSGSRVSAASQPQHF.

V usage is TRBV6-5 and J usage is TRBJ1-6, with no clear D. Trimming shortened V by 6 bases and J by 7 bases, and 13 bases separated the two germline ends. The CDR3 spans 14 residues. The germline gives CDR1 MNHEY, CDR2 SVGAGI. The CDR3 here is CASRFGRINSPLHF. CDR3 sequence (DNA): TGTGCCAGCAGATTCGGACGGATAAATTCACCCCTCCACTTT.

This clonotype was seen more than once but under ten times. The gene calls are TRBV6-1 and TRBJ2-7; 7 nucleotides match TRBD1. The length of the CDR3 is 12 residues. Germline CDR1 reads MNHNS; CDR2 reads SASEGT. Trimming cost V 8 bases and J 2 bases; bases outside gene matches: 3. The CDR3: CASRTGPYEQYF. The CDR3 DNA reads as TGTGCCAGCCGGACAGGACCCTACGAGCAGTACTTC.

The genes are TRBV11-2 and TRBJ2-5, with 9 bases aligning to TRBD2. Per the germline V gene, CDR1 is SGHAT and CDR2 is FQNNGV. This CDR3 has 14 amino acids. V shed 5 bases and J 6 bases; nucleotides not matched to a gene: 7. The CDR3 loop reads CASSRGREWQTQYF. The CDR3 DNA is TGTGCCAGCAGCCGCGGGAGGGAATGGCAGACCCAGTACTTC.

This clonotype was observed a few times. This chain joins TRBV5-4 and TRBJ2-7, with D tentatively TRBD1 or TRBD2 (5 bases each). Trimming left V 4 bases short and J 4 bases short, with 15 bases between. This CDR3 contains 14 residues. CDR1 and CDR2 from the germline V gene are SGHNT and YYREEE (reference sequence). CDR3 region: CASSAREGNYEQYF. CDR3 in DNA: TGTGCCAGCAGCGCCCGAGAGGGGAATTACGAGCAGTACTTC.

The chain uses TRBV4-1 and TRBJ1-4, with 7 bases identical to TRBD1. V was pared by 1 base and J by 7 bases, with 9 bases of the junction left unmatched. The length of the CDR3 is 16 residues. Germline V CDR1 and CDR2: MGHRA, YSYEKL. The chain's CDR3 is CASSQGTGALVEKLFF. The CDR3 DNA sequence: TGCGCCAGCAGCCAAGGCACAGGGGCGTTAGTTGAAAAACTGTTTTTT.

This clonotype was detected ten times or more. The CDR3 DNA sequence: TGTGCCAGCAGCGAGACGGGGGGCTTCTCTGGAAACACCATATATTTT. Protein sequence: CASSETGGFSGNTIYF. The chain combines TRBV7-3 with TRBJ1-3, with D possibly matching TRBD1 (6 bases). CDR1 is SGHTA, CDR2 FQGTGA, per germline. Trimming left V 5 bases short and J 0 bases short, with 14 bases between. CDR3 length equals 16 residues.

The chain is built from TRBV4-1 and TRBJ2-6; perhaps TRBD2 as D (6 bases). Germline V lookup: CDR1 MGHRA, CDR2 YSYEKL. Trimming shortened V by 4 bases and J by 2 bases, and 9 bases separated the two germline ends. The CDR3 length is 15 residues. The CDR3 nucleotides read TGCGCCAGCAGCCGGGCGGGGACTGGGGCCAACGTCCTGACTTTC. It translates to CASSRAGTGANVLTF.

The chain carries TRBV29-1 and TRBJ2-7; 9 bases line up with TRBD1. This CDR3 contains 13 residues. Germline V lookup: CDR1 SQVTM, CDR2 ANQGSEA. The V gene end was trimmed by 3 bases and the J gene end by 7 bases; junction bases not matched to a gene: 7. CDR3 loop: CSVDWTGEQEQYF. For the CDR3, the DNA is TGCAGCGTTGATTGGACAGGGGAACAGGAGCAGTACTTC.

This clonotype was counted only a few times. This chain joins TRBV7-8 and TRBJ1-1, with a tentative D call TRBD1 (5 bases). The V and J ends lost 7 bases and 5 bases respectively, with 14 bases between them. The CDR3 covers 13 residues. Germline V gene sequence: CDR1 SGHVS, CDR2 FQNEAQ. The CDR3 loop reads CASTDPWGTEAFF. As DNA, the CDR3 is TGTGCCAGCACCGATCCTTGGGGGACTGAAGCTTTCTTT.

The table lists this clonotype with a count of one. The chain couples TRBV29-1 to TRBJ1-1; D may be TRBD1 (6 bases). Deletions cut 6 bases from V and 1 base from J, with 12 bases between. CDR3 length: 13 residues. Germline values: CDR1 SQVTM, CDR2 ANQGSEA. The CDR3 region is CSVGGQSNTEAFF. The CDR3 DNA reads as TGCAGCGTGGGCGGACAGTCGAACACTGAAGCTTTCTTT.

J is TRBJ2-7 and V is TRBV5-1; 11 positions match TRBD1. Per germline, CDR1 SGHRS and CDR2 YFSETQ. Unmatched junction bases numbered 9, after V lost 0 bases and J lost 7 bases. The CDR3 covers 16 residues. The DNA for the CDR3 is TGCGCCAGCAGCTTGGAAATGGGACAGGGGGTGAAAGAGCAGTACTTC. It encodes CASSLEMGQGVKEQYF.

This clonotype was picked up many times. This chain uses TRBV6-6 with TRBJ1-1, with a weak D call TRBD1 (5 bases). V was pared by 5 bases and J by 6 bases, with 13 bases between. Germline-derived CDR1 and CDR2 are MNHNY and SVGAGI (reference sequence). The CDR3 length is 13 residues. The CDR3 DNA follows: TGTGCCAGCAGTCCGACGGGAGGGGCTGAAGCTTTCTTT. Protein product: CASSPTGGAEAFF.

The CDR3 loop is CASFRGRNQPQHF. In DNA, the CDR3 is TGTGCCAGCTTCCGGGGACGCAATCAGCCCCAGCATTTT. The chain couples TRBV28 to TRBJ1-5, with D maybe TRBD1 (5 bases). V dropped 8 bases and J dropped 2 bases, with 10 bases sitting between them. The CDR3 is 13 amino acids. The germline V gene has CDR1 MDHEN and CDR2 SYDVKM.